The source of this T cell receptor beta chain is a study of radiotherapy plus CTLA-4 blockade in lung cancer. There are 15 residues in the CDR3. Trimming removed 7 bases from V and 0 bases from J, with 16 bases in between. Germline CDR1 is MNHEY and CDR2 is SMNVEV (reference sequence). Focal radiation plus CTLA-4 blockade with ipilimumab was administered to patients who had chemo-refractory metastatic non-small-cell lung cancer. Findings and limits, study-wide: Once radiotherapy plus ipilimumab had been given, TCR clones derived from tumor expanded in blood. Reported findings show early blood T cell clone dynamics, with interferon-beta, best predicted response.

Method: immunoSEQ multiplex PCR; TCRdb's copy keeps in-frame clones and lacks some. The data hold around 44,000 clones, with approximately 86% observed a single time. Of note for this clone: The antigen is undetermined.

The material sequenced was peripheral blood, taken from a patient treated with radiotherapy plus ipilimumab. The chain combines TRBV27 with TRBJ2-7, with D possibly matching TRBD1 (6 bases). The TCR originated in a human donor with non-small cell lung cancer that progressed on radiotherapy plus ipilimumab. Some clones in this sample may be carry-over from other donors' samples. The CDR3 protein is CASTPGDPSSYEQYF. The CDR3 coding sequence is TGTGCCAGCACCCCAGGGGACCCTAGCTCCTACGAGCAGTACTTC.